The sample holds one count of the clone carrying this TCR beta chain. The germline CDR1 and CDR2 sequences are SGDLS and YYNGEE. Trimming left V 3 bases short and J 5 bases short, with 17 bases between. The CDR3 loop spans 16 amino acids. The protocol was immunoSEQ multiplex PCR, while the TCRdb copy is restricted to in-frame clones and leaves out a portion. The sample has about 35,000 clones, about nine tenths seen once. The sample is drawn from a study of T cells in narcolepsy. This clonotype was sampled from a human donor with narcolepsy. The rearrangement uses TRBV9 and TRBJ2-2; perhaps TRBD2 as D (6 bases). Sequenced material: CD45RA- memory CD4+ T cells from PBMCs. CDR3 sequence: CASSADRRGKTGELFF. In DNA form, the CDR3 reads TGTGCCAGCAGCGCTGACAGACGGGGGAAAACCGGGGAGCTGTTTTTT.